This T cell receptor (beta chain) was identified in a study of blood T cells in healthy people across ages. Study conclusions and caveats: Unsorted PBMCs blocked a conclusive comparison of naive and antigen-experienced cells. More naive CD4+ cells and higher diversity marked long-lived donors relative to aged donors. Diversity of TCR beta per million T cells declined in a roughly linear way with age.

A sample-barcoded 5' primer and a J-beta primer mix were used in a second PCR of roughly 6 to 11 cycles. TCRdb called the 5' RACE reads again in MiXCR, with one record for every CDR3 protein. The repertoire holds approximately 1.5 million distinct CDR3 sequences, with approximately 43% as singletons. Details on this clonotype: The antigen is not known.

The germline V gene has CDR1 SEHNR and CDR2 FQNEAQ (reference sequence). The CDR3 is 15 residues long. Trimming shortened V by 0 bases and J by 8 bases, and 16 bases separated the two germline ends. This sequence originates from a woman under 30 in good health. The sequenced sample was blood. The V gene is TRBV7-9, the J gene TRBJ1-2, with no clear D. The CDR3 DNA sequence: TGTGCCAGCAGCTTAGCGAGCGTTACCTATGGGGGCTACACCTTC. It encodes CASSLASVTYGGYTF.